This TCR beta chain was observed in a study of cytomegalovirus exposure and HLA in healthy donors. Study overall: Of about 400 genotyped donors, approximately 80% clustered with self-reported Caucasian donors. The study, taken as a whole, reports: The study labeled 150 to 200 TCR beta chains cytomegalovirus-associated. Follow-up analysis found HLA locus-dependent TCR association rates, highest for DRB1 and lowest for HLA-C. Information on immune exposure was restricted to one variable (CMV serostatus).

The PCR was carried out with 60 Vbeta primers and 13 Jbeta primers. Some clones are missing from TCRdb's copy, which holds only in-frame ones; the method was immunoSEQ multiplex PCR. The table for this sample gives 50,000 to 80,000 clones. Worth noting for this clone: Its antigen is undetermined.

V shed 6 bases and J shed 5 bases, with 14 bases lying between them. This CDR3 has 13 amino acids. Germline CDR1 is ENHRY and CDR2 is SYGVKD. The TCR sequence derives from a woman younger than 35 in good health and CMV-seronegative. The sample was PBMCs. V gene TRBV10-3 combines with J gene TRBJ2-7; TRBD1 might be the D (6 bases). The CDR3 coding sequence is TGTGCCATCAGACCCCAACAGGGCCACGAGCAGTACTTC. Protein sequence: CAIRPQQGHEQYF.